The T cell receptor beta chain described here comes from a study of T-cell reconstitution after alpha-beta-depleted transplantation in children. Notes on the study in general: T-cell counts and diversity were attributed mostly to newly produced T cells one year after transplant. Several patients had high TCRbeta diversity at day 60; it came from surviving recipient T cells and thymic progenitors. The study reportedly traced alpha-beta T cells about two months after transplant to several hundred expanded graft clones.

Remarks on this clonotype: Its antigen is still unknown.

A library of TCRbeta sequences, prepared with unique molecular identifiers, was generated. MiXCR was run by TCRdb on the PCR reads, yielding one entry per CDR3 protein. The sample has about 900,000 distinct CDR3 sequences, 25% to 35% seen once. Germline V gene data show CDR1 as MNHEY and CDR2 as SVGEGT. The V and J ends lost 4 bases and 14 bases respectively, with 18 bases between them. This CDR3 contains 13 residues. The sequencing used PBMCs, mostly from graft donor cells, collected 360 days after TCRalphabeta/CD19-depleted stem cell transplant. The V call is TRBV6-2 or TRBV6-3, the J call TRBJ2-1; possibly TRBD2 for D (6 bases). The clonotype originates from a boy under three years old who had a stem cell transplant for SCID, so the T cells may come from the graft donor. The CDR3 sequence: CASSSRDSRRKFF. In DNA, the CDR3 is TGTGCCAGCAGTTCCCGGGACTCTAGGCGGAAGTTCTTC.